This TCR beta chain was recovered during a study of a mutant IDH1 vaccine in newly diagnosed glioma. Per the germline V gene, CDR1 is SGHDN and CDR2 is FVKESK. There are 13 residues in the CDR3. V lost 0 bases to trimming and J lost 9 bases, with 6 bases between them. Time point specified: week 11, during vaccination. Every vaccination contained 300 ug of the mutant IDH1 20-mer peptide and was paired with topical imiquimod. This clone was observed a single time. Its matching antigen is unknown. Measured with immunoSEQ multiplex PCR; TCRdb has only the in-frame clones, and not every one. The sample has approximately 21,000 clones; roughly 86% are singletons.

The chain combines TRBV14 with TRBJ1-6, with D unclear. The sequences come from PBMCs, collected from a glioma patient whose treatment included an IDH1 peptide vaccine. The clonotype was recovered from a woman aged 40 to 55 with glioma. DNA of the CDR3: TGTGCCAGCAGCCAAGATCGATTTTCACCCCTCCACTTT. This encodes CASSQDRFSPLHF.